The T cell receptor (beta chain) described here comes from a study of shared clonotypes between healthy human individuals. The data were produced by immunoSEQ multiplex PCR, yet TCRdb's version contains in-frame clones alone and is incomplete. Among around 1,100,000 clones listed, 70% to 80% were seen once. Input material: memory CD4+ T cells from PBMCs. As to subset: CD45RA-negative fraction. The clonotype was recovered from a man aged 18 to 29 in good health. Some clones in this sample may be carry-over from other donors' samples.

The CDR3 loop reads CASSPYPSGNTIYF. CDR3 DNA: TGTGCCAGCAGCCCCTACCCCTCTGGAAACACCATATATTTT. V gene TRBV11-2 combines with J gene TRBJ1-3, with D unresolved. Per the germline V gene, CDR1 is SGHAT and CDR2 is FQNNGV. CDR3 length: 14 residues. Trimming cost V 5 bases and J 0 bases, with 8 bases left between them. Looking up the rest from reference TRBV11-2 and TRBJ1-3 gives the full variable domain: EAGVAQSPRYKIIEKRQSVAFWCNPISGHATLYWYQQILGQGPKLLIQFQNNGVVDDSQLPKDRFSAERLKGVDSTLKIQPAKLEDSAVYLCASSPYPSGNTIYFGEGSWLTVV.